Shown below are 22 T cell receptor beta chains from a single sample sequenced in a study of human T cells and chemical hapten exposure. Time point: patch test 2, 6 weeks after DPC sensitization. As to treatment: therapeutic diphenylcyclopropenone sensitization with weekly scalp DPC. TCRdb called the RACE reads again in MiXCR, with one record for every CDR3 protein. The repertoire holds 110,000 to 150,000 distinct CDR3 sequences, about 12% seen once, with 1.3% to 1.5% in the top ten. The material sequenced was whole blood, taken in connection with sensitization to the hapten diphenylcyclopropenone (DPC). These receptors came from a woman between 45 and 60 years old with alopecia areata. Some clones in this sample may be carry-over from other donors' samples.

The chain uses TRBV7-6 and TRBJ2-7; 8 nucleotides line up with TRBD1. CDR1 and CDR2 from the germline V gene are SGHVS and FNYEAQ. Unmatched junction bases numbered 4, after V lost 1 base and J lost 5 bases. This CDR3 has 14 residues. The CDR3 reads CASSLGWDRNEQYF. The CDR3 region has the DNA TGTGCCAGCAGCTTAGGATGGGACAGGAACGAGCAGTACTTC.

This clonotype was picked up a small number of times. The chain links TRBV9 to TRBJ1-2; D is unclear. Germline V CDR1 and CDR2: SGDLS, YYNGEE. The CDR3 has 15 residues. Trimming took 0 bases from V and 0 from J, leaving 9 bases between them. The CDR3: CASSVEGRTNYGYTF. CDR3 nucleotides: TGTGCCAGCAGCGTAGAGGGCAGAACTAACTATGGCTACACCTTC.

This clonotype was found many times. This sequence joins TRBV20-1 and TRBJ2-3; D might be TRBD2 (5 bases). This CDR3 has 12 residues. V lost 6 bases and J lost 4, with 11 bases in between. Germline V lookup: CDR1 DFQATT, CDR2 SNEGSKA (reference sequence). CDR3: CSALLASDTQYF. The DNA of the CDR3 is TGCAGTGCCCTGCTAGCATCAGATACGCAGTATTTT.

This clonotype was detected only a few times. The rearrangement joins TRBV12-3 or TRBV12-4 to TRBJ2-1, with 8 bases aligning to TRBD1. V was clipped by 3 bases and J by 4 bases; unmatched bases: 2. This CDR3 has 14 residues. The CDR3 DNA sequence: TGTGCCAGCAGTTTCCGACAGGGGTACAATGAGCAGTTCTTC. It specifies CASSFRQGYNEQFF.

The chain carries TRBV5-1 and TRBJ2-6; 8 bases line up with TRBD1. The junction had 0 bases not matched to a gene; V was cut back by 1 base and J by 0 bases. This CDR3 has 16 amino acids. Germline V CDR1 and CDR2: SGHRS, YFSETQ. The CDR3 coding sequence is TGCGCCAGCAGCTTGACAGGGGGCTCTGGGGCCAACGTCCTGACTTTC. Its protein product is CASSLTGGSGANVLTF. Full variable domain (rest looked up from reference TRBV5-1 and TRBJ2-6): KAGVTQTPRYLIKTRGQQVTLSCSPISGHRSVSWYQQTPGQGLQFLFEYFSETQRNKGNFPGRFSGRQFSNSRSEMNVSTLELGDSALYLCASSLTGGSGANVLTFGAGSRLTVL.

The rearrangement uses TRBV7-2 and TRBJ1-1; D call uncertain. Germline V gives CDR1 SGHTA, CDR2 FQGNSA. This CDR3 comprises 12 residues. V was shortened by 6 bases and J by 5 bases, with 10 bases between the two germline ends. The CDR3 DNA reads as TGTGCCAGCAGAGCTACAACGACTGAAGCTTTCTTT. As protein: CASRATTTEAFF.

In DNA, the CDR3 is TGTGCCAGCAGCACTAACGGGGAAGATACGCAGTATTTT. This translates into CASSTNGEDTQYF. J is TRBJ2-3 and V is TRBV7-8; TRBD2 might be the D (5 bases). The germline V gene encodes CDR1 SGHVS and CDR2 FQNEAQ. This CDR3 is built from 13 residues. V gave up 5 bases and J gave up 5 bases, with 11 bases separating them.

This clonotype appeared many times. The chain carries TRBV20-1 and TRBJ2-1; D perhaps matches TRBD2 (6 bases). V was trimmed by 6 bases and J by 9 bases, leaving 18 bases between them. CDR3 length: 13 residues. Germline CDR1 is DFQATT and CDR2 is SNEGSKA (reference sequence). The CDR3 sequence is CSAPLRERGEQFF. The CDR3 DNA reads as TGCAGTGCCCCCCTACGGGAGAGGGGTGAGCAGTTCTTC.

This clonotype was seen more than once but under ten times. The CDR3 region has the DNA TGTGCCAGCAGCTCTCTGGGGGGGCAGAGCACAGATACGCAGTATTTT. This translates into CASSSLGGQSTDTQYF. This sequence joins TRBV7-2 and TRBJ2-3, with D maybe TRBD2 (7 bases). The CDR3 spans 16 residues. CDR1 and CDR2 (germline): SGHTA, FQGNSA. Trimming took 4 bases from V and 0 from J, leaving 14 bases between them. The entire variable domain, with the rest obtained from reference TRBV7-2 and TRBJ2-3, is as follows: GAGVSQSPSNKVTEKGKDVELRCDPISGHTALYWYRQSLGQGLEFLIYFQGNSAPDKSGLPSDRFSAERTGGSVSTLTIQRTQQEDSAVYLCASSSLGGQSTDTQYFGPGTRLTVL.

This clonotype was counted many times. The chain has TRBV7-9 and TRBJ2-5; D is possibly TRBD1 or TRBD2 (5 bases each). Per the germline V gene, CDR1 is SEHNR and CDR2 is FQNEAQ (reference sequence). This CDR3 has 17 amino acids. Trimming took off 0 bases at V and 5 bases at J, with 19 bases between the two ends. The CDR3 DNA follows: TGTGCCAGCAGCTTAGCCTCTCAAGGCAGGGAGATGGAGACCCAGTACTTC. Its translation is CASSLASQGREMETQYF.

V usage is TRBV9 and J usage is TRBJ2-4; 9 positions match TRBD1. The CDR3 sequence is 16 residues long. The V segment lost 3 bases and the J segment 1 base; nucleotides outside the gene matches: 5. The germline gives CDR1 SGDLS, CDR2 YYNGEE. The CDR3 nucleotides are TGTGCCAGCAGCGCCGGGACAGGGTTGGCCAAAAACATTCAGTACTTC. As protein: CASSAGTGLAKNIQYF.

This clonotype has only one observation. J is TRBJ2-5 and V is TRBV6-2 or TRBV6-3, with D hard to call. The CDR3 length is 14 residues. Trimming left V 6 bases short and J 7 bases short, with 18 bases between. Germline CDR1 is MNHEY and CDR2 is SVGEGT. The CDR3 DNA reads TGTGCCAGCAGAAACGGAGCTACCCTAGGGACCCAGTACTTC. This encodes CASRNGATLGTQYF.

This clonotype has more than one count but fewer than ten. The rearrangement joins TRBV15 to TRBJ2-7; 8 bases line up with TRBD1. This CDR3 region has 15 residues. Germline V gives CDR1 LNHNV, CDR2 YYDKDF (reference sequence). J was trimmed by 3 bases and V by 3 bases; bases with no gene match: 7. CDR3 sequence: CATSRTRDRFYEQYF. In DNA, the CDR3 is TGTGCCACCAGCAGGACCCGGGACAGGTTCTACGAGCAGTACTTC.

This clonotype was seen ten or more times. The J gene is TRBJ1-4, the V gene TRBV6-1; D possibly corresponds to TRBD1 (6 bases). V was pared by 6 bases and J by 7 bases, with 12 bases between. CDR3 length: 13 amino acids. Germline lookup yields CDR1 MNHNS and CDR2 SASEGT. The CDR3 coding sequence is TGTGCCAGCAGACCGGGGGCGAGTGAAAAACTGTTTTTT. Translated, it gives CASRPGASEKLFF.

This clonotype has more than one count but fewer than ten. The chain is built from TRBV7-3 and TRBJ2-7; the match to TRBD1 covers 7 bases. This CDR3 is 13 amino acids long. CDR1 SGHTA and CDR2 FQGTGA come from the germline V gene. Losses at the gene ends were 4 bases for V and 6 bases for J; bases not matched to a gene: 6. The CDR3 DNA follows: TGTGCCAGCAGCTCCTACAGGGGTAGCGAGCAGTACTTC. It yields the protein CASSSYRGSEQYF.

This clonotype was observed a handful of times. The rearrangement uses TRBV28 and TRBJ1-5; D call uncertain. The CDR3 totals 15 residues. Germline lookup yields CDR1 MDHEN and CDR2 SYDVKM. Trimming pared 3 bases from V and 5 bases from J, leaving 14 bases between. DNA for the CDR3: TGTGCCAGCAGTTTCAGAGGGAAGAGGGATCAGCCCCAGCATTTT. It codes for CASSFRGKRDQPQHF.

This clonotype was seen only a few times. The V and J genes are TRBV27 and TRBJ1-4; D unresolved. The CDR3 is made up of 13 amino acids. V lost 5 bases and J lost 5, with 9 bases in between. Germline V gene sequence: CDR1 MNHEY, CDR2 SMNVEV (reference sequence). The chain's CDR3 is CASSPRLNEKLFF. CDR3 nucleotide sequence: TGTGCCAGCAGTCCCCGGCTGAATGAAAAACTGTTTTTT.

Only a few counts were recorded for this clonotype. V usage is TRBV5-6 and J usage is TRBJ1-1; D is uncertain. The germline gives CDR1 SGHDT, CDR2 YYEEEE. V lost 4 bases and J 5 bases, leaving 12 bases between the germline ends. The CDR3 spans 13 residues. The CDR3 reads CASSPWWETEAFF. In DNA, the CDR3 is TGTGCCAGCAGCCCCTGGTGGGAGACTGAAGCTTTCTTT.

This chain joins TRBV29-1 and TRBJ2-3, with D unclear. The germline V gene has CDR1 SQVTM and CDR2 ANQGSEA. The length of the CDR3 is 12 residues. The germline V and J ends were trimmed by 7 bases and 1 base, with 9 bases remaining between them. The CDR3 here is CSAIRGTDTQYF. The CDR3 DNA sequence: TGCAGCGCAATCCGGGGCACAGATACGCAGTATTTT.

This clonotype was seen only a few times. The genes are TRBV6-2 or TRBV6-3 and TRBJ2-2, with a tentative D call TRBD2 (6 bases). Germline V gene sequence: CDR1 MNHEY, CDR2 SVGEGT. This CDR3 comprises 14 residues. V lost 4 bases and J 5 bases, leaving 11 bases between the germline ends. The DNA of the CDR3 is TGTGCCAGCAGTTCGGGAGAAAGGACCGGGGAGCTGTTTTTT. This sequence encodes CASSSGERTGELFF.

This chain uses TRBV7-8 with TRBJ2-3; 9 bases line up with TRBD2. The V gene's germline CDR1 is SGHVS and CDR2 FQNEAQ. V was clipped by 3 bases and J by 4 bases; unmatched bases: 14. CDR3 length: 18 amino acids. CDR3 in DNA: TGTGCCAGCAGCTTGGAGCAGACTAGCGGCGGTGGGGCAGATACGCAGTATTTT. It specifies CASSLEQTSGGGADTQYF.

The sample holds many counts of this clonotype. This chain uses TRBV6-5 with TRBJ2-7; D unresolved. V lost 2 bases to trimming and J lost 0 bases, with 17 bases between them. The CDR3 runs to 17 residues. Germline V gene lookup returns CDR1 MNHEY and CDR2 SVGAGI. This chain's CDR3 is CASSYDARVLSSYEQYF. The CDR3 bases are TGTGCCAGCAGTTACGATGCAAGAGTACTCAGCTCCTACGAGCAGTACTTC.